A selection of T cell receptor beta chains follows, all from one sample in a study of blood T cell repertoires in COVID-19. The data were produced by immunoSEQ multiplex PCR, yet TCRdb's version contains in-frame clones alone and is incomplete. Among about 380,000 clones, around nine tenths were seen once, and the ten largest hold 0.9% to 1.5%. The sequenced sample consisted of PBMCs or T cells enriched from blood (not recorded which). These receptors were collected from a woman between 18 and 30 years old who had recovered from COVID-19. Both conserved end residues are part of each CDR3. Fields, in order: D gene, J gene, V gene, clone size, CDR3 protein, CDR3 DNA. D genes are given only for firm matches. The size field is filled for only some rows; it gives once, few, many or a size class.

.	TRBJ2-5	TRBV13	.	CASSLRKVETQYF	TGTGCCAGCAGCTTGAGGAAGGTGGAGACCCAGTACTTC
TRBD2	TRBJ2-3	TRBV18	.	CASSPQGRGSTDTQYF	TGTGCCAGCTCACCACAGGGGAGGGGTAGCACAGATACGCAGTATTTT
.	TRBJ2-7	TRBV7-6	.	CASSLDSNYEQYF	TGTGCCAGCAGCTTAGACAGCAACTACGAGCAGTACTTC
.	TRBJ1-1	TRBV19	.	CASSTLTPLNTEAFF	TGTGCCAGTAGTACCTTGACACCTCTGAACACTGAAGCTTTCTTT
TRBD1	TRBJ1-3	TRBV2	.	CASSGDRVAGNTIYF	TGTGCCAGCAGTGGAGACAGGGTAGCCGGAAACACCATATATTTT
TRBD1	TRBJ2-2	TRBV7-3	once	CASRAGGAPGELFF	TGTGCCAGCAGGGCAGGGGGCGCGCCCGGGGAGCTGTTTTTT
TRBD1	TRBJ1-2	TRBV28	.	CALQGTGSYGYTF	TGTGCCCTCCAAGGGACAGGGAGCTATGGCTACACCTTC
.	TRBJ1-2	TRBV11-3	.	CASSFVSPIGGYTF	TGTGCCAGCAGCTTTGTATCACCTATTGGTGGCTACACCTTC
.	TRBJ1-6	TRBV2	.	CASIPGWNSPLHF	TGTGCCAGCATCCCAGGGTGGAATTCACCCCTCCACTTT
TRBD1	TRBJ1-1	TRBV7-3	.	CASSPGQGATEAFF	TGTGCCAGCAGCCCCGGACAGGGGGCCACTGAAGCTTTCTTT
TRBD2	TRBJ2-3	TRBV4-1	.	CASSQLIAGVTSTDTQYF	TGCGCCAGCAGCCAACTTATAGCGGGGGTGACTAGCACAGATACGCAGTATTTT
.	TRBJ1-3	TRBV9	.	CASSQSPGNTIYF	TGTGCCAGCAGCCAGTCTCCTGGAAACACCATATATTTT
TRBD1	TRBJ1-1	TRBV7-9	.	CASSSPDGDREGNTEAFF	TGTGCCAGCAGCTCCCCCGACGGGGACAGGGAGGGGAACACTGAAGCTTTCTTT
.	TRBJ1-5	TRBV28	.	CASRGPKYQPQHF	TGTGCCAGCAGGGGCCCAAAATATCAGCCCCAGCATTTT
.	TRBJ1-2	TRBV10-3	few	CAISLDRKGYTF	TGTGCCATCAGTTTAGACAGGAAAGGCTACACCTTC
.	TRBJ2-5	TRBV6-5	.	CATRLGQSQETQYF	TGTGCCACCCGCCTTGGACAGAGTCAAGAGACCCAGTACTTC
.	TRBJ1-5	TRBV15	.	CATLRGGETQPQHF	TGTGCCACCCTGAGGGGGGGGGAGACTCAGCCCCAGCATTTT
TRBD2	TRBJ2-1	TRBV18	.	CASSPMASGGLDEQFF	TGTGCCAGCTCACCAATGGCTAGCGGGGGGTTAGATGAGCAGTTCTTC
.	TRBJ1-4	TRBV27	.	CASSGQADNEKLFF	TGTGCCAGCAGTGGGCAGGCCGATAATGAAAAACTGTTTTTT
TRBD1	TRBJ2-7	TRBV30	.	CAWSVSGTDYEQYF	TGTGCCTGGAGTGTAAGTGGGACAGACTACGAGCAGTACTTC
.	TRBJ2-7	TRBV5-5	.	CASSFLRTDEQYF	TGTGCCAGCAGCTTCCTCAGGACAGACGAGCAGTACTTC
.	TRBJ2-7	TRBV12-3/TRBV12-4	.	CASSSTRNEQYF	TGTGCCAGCAGTTCCACTAGAAACGAGCAGTACTTC
.	TRBJ1-6	TRBV19	.	CASSTGRNSPLHF	TGTGCCAGCAGCACAGGTCGGAATTCACCCCTCCACTTT
TRBD2	TRBJ2-1	TRBV5-1	.	CASSLELAGITAEQFF	TGCGCCAGCAGCTTGGAGCTAGCGGGGATTACAGCTGAGCAGTTCTTC
TRBD2	TRBJ2-5	TRBV6-2/TRBV6-3	.	CASSFPGLAGNQETQYF	TGTGCCAGCAGTTTCCCGGGACTAGCGGGGAACCAAGAGACCCAGTACTTC
.	TRBJ1-2	TRBV3-1/TRBV3-2	.	CASSQAEYGYTF	TGTGCCAGCAGCCAAGCGGAGTATGGCTACACCTTC
TRBD2	TRBJ2-5	TRBV27	.	CASMNYGTKETQYF	TGTGCCAGCATGAATTACGGGACTAAAGAGACCCAGTACTTC
TRBD2	TRBJ2-1	TRBV5-1	once	CASSLVPSGVPDEQFF	TGCGCCAGCAGCTTGGTCCCTAGCGGGGTTCCGGATGAGCAGTTCTTC
TRBD1	TRBJ1-1	TRBV5-8	.	CASRRDPQGTNTEAFF	TGTGCCAGCAGGCGGGATCCACAGGGGACGAACACTGAAGCTTTCTTT
TRBD1	TRBJ2-4	TRBV6-5	.	CASSRGLDKNIQYF	TGTGCCAGCAGCAGGGGGCTCGACAAAAACATTCAGTACTTC
.	TRBJ2-7	TRBV7-2	.	CASSFGGTYEQYF	TGTGCCAGCAGCTTCGGCGGCACCTACGAGCAGTACTTC
TRBD1	TRBJ2-3	TRBV7-3	.	CASRSSGTGTDTQYF	TGTGCCAGCAGAAGCTCCGGGACAGGGACAGATACGCAGTATTTT
.	TRBJ2-4	TRBV5-1	.	CASSFDRAKNIQYF	TGCGCCAGCAGCTTCGACAGAGCCAAAAACATTCAGTACTTC
TRBD1	TRBJ1-2	TRBV6-5	few	CASSTPDRAGYTF	TGTGCCAGCAGTACCCCGGACAGGGCCGGCTACACCTTC
.	TRBJ1-6	TRBV7-8	.	CASSLAGQRTVTSPLHF	TGTGCCAGCAGCTTAGCAGGCCAAAGGACAGTAACCTCACCCCTCCACTTT
.	TRBJ2-3	TRBV11-2	.	CASSLDVQGLTQYF	TGTGCCAGCAGCTTAGATGTGCAGGGCCTCACGCAGTATTTT
TRBD2	TRBJ2-7	TRBV19	.	CASSIGEGTIYEQYF	TGTGCCAGTAGTATTGGGGAGGGCACCATCTACGAGCAGTACTTC
TRBD1	TRBJ1-2	TRBV6-5	.	CASRPGQGVSGYTF	TGTGCCAGCAGGCCGGGACAGGGGGTTTCGGGCTACACCTTC
TRBD1	TRBJ1-2	TRBV30	.	CAWSRDRAYTNYGYTF	TGTGCCTGGAGCCGGGACAGGGCCTATACTAACTATGGCTACACCTTC
TRBD1	TRBJ1-1	TRBV27	few	CASSYTGTAFEAFF	TGTGCCAGCAGTTACACCGGGACAGCCTTTGAAGCTTTCTTT
TRBD2	TRBJ2-3	TRBV10-2	.	CASSERNSGGKDTQYF	TGCGCCAGCAGTGAAAGGAATAGCGGGGGGAAAGATACGCAGTATTTT
.	TRBJ1-4	TRBV3-1/TRBV3-2	few	CASSFPALDTKLFF	TGTGCCAGCAGCTTTCCCGCGTTGGACACGAAACTGTTTTTT
.	TRBJ1-5	TRBV7-2	.	CASSFRGQPQHF	TGTGCCAGCAGCTTCAGGGGTCAGCCCCAGCATTTT
TRBD1	TRBJ1-1	TRBV19	once	CASGQKEGALTEAFF	TGTGCCAGTGGCCAGAAGGAGGGGGCGCTGACTGAAGCTTTCTTT